The sample holds a few counts of the clone carrying this TCR beta chain. Its specificity is unknown. The sample belongs to a study of TIL therapy for anti-PD-1-resistant metastatic lung cancer. Study-level background: Tumors had a median PD-L1 proportion score of approximately 6%.

Germline V gene lookup returns CDR1 WSHSY and CDR2 SAAADI. CDR3 size: 14 residues. V was pared by 4 bases and J by 8 bases, with 12 bases between. The immunoSEQ assay was v3. Libraries were sequenced to 2 million to 2.5 million read pairs (survey) or roughly 4.5-6 million (deep). The method was immunoSEQ multiplex PCR; TCRdb's version includes in-frame clones alone and lacks a portion of them. The profile shows 57,000 or so clones, around nine tenths of them singletons. Noted time point: pre-treatment sample, taken before nivolumab and TIL therapy. General study points: The cohort had more treatment-naive, never-smoker and oncogene-addicted patients than typical.

The genes are TRBV10-2 and TRBJ1-6; D gene uncertain. Sequenced material: blood, taken at baseline. The sequence derives from a person aged 25 to 85 with non-small cell lung cancer. The chain's CDR3 is CASSARRWDSPLHF. The CDR3 coding sequence is TGCGCCAGCAGTGCGAGGAGATGGGATTCACCCCTCCACTTT.